The 17 T cell receptor beta chains presented below share a single source sample, sequenced in a study of low-dose radiotherapy and immunotherapy resistance in tumors. Time point defined: after trial treatment. Treatment given: LDRT plus nivolumab, ipilimumab, low-dose cyclophosphamide and aspirin (RACIN trial). Covering alpha and beta chains, TRAV- and TRBV-specific primers were used for the first-strand cDNA. PCR amplification of the TCRs was performed with Phusion for 15 to 25 PCR cycles, and it relied on a constant-region primer together with a V-primer adapter. A single record per CDR3 protein comes from TCRdb applying MiXCR to the reads. The table records approximately 100,000 distinct CDR3 sequences, less than 25% of them present only once. Source: PBMCs, taken after low-dose radiotherapy plus immunotherapy. These receptors originate from a male donor with prostate cancer.

This clonotype was seen many times. Written as DNA, the CDR3 is TGTGCCAGTAGTATTACAGAATCGAGCTCCTACAATGAGCAGTTCTTC. This codes for CASSITESSSYNEQFF. The chain joins TRBV19 to TRBJ2-1; D call uncertain. The germline gives CDR1 LNHDA, CDR2 SQIVND (reference sequence). The CDR3 contains 16 residues. V was trimmed by 3 bases and J by 0 bases, leaving 12 bases between them. Combining the CDR3 with reference TRBV19 and TRBJ2-1 gives the whole variable domain DGGITQSPKYLFRKEGQNVTLSCEQNLNHDAMYWYRQDPGQGLRLIYYSQIVNDFQKGDIAEGYSVSREKKESFPLTVTSAQKNPTAFYLCASSITESSSYNEQFFGPGTRLTVL.

This chain joins TRBV25-1 and TRBJ2-7; either TRBD1 or TRBD2 may supply D (5 bases each). The germline V gene encodes CDR1 MGHDK and CDR2 SYGVNS. The CDR3 spans 13 residues. Deletions cut 4 bases from V and 2 bases from J, with 9 bases between. CDR3 residues: CASSVGDPYEQYF. In DNA form, the CDR3 reads TGTGCCAGCAGTGTGGGGGACCCCTACGAGCAGTACTTC.

The sample holds many counts of this clonotype. The DNA for the CDR3 is TGTGCCAGTAGGGGGTATCGGACAGTGAACACTGAAGCTTTCTTT. Encoded protein: CASRGYRTVNTEAFF. This chain links TRBV19 with TRBJ1-1; TRBD1 might be the D (6 bases). This CDR3 has 15 amino acids. The V gene lost 6 bases and the J gene lost 0 bases, with 14 bases spanning the gap. The germline CDR1 and CDR2 sequences are LNHDA and SQIVND (reference sequence).

Only a few counts were recorded for this clonotype. This chain connects TRBV9 to TRBJ1-5; maybe TRBD1 (5 bases). This CDR3 spans 14 amino acids. Per the germline V gene, CDR1 is SGDLS and CDR2 is YYNGEE. V shed 4 bases and J shed 4 bases, with 12 bases lying between them. The CDR3 DNA reads TGTGCCAGCAGCACCGACAGCTCAAATCAGCCCCAGCATTTT. Encoded protein: CASSTDSSNQPQHF.

This clonotype was observed at least ten times. The CDR3 reads CASSPRVTSYGYTF. CDR3 nucleotides: TGTGCCAGCAGCCCCAGGGTGACGAGCTATGGCTACACCTTC. This chain links TRBV7-9 with TRBJ1-2; possibly TRBD1 for D (5 bases). The CDR3 has 14 amino acids. Between the trimmed V and J ends, which lost 5 bases and 4 bases, there was a span of 14 bases. Germline-derived CDR1 and CDR2 are SEHNR and FQNEAQ (reference sequence).

This clonotype was detected many times. The rearrangement uses TRBV9 and TRBJ1-6; unclear D gene. V was cut by 1 base and J by 4 bases, with 6 bases left in between. Germline V gene lookup returns CDR1 SGDLS and CDR2 YYNGEE. The CDR3 is 14 amino acids. The CDR3 sequence: CASSVKGYNSPLHF. The CDR3 bases are TGTGCCAGCAGCGTAAAAGGGTATAATTCACCCCTCCACTTT. The full variable domain, in which reference TRBV9 and TRBJ1-6 provide the parts outside the CDR3, is DSGVTQTPKHLITATGQRVTLRCSPRSGDLSVYWYQQSLDQGLQFLIQYYNGEERAKGNILERFSAQQFPDLHSELNLSSLELGDSALYFCASSVKGYNSPLHFGNGTRLTVT.

At least ten counts were recorded for this clonotype. The V gene is TRBV12-3 or TRBV12-4, the J gene TRBJ1-5; D not certain. The V end lost 3 bases, the J end lost 1 base, and 13 bases lay between the germline ends. There are 16 residues in the CDR3. CDR3 in amino acids: CASSFRRVRSNQPQHF. CDR3 coding DNA: TGTGCCAGCAGTTTTCGGAGGGTTAGGAGCAATCAGCCCCAGCATTTT.

The chain is built from TRBV12-3 or TRBV12-4 and TRBJ2-2; D possibly matches TRBD1 or TRBD2 (6 bases each). The CDR3 is made up of 15 amino acids. The V end lost 2 bases, the J end lost 6 bases, and 13 bases lay between the germline ends. DNA of the CDR3: TGTGCCAGCAGTTTATGGGGGGCTGGTGCCGGGGAGCTGTTTTTT. Translated, it gives CASSLWGAGAGELFF.

This clonotype was counted at least ten times. This CDR3 reads CASSPGTSGDRPGQETQYF. CDR3 coding DNA: TGTGCCAGCAGTCCCGGGACTAGCGGAGACCGACCCGGACAAGAGACCCAGTACTTC. V and J are TRBV2 and TRBJ2-5, with TRBD2 identical over 11 bases. V lost 5 bases and J lost 2; bases outside the gene matches: 16. The CDR3 loop spans 19 amino acids. Germline CDR1 and CDR2: SNHLY and FYNNEI.

In its sample, this clonotype was seen many times. The chain combines TRBV5-1 with TRBJ2-2; D gene uncertain. The germline gives CDR1 SGHRS, CDR2 YFSETQ. V was clipped by 4 bases and J by 0 bases, with 10 bases between them. This CDR3 spans 15 amino acids. The CDR3 nucleotides read TGCGCCAGCAGCGTTGCACCTACGAACACCGGGGAGCTGTTTTTT. Translated: CASSVAPTNTGELFF. The full variable domain, completed using reference TRBV5-1 and TRBJ2-2, is KAGVTQTPRYLIKTRGQQVTLSCSPISGHRSVSWYQQTPGQGLQFLFEYFSETQRNKGNFPGRFSGRQFSNSRSEMNVSTLELGDSALYLCASSVAPTNTGELFFGEGSRLTVL.

This clonotype was recorded many times. The rearrangement uses TRBV2 and TRBJ2-1, with 8 bases identical to TRBD2. Germline-derived CDR1 and CDR2 are SNHLY and FYNNEI. CDR3 length: 16 amino acids. V trimming: 4 bases; J trimming: 2 bases; junction bases outside the gene matches: 7. The CDR3 region is CASSASAGAPYNEQFF. CDR3 nucleotides: TGTGCCAGCAGTGCCTCAGCGGGGGCCCCCTACAATGAGCAGTTCTTC.

This clonotype has ten or more counts. J is TRBJ2-5 and V is TRBV12-3 or TRBV12-4; D call uncertain. The V gene lost 3 bases and the J gene lost 4 bases, with 6 bases spanning the gap. The CDR3 runs 12 residues. The DNA for the CDR3 is TGTGCCAGCAGTTTCTCTGGAGAGACCCAGTACTTC. Its protein product is CASSFSGETQYF.

This clonotype was observed at least ten times. The chain couples TRBV1 to TRBJ1-3; TRBD1 reflects the table's D call only, with no check against the DNA. TRBV1 is a pseudogene segment. The CDR3 loop spans 19 amino acids. CDR3 DNA sequence: TGCACCAGCAGCCTCACGATTGAAGGGGAATGTAGAACTGGAAACACCATATATTTT. Protein sequence: CTSSLTIEGECRTGNTIYF.

This clonotype was observed at least ten times. V and J are TRBV4-1 and TRBJ1-2; D ambiguous. Per germline, CDR1 MGHRA and CDR2 YSYEKL. The CDR3 extends over 13 amino acids. V dropped 0 bases and J dropped 2 bases, with 4 bases sitting between them. Here the CDR3 DNA reads TGCGCCAGCAGCCAAGAGGACAACTATGGCTACACCTTC. Amino acids: CASSQEDNYGYTF.

This clonotype occurred many times. The V and J genes are TRBV10-3 and TRBJ2-5; D is unclear. The CDR3 is made up of 12 amino acids. Germline CDR1 reads ENHRY; CDR2 reads SYGVKD. The V end lost 0 bases, the J end lost 5 bases, and 4 bases lay between the germline ends. The CDR3 DNA sequence: TGTGCCATCAGTGAGTCGAAGGAGACCCAGTACTTC. Translating gives CAISESKETQYF.

In this sample, this clonotype turned up a few times. The chain recombines TRBV12-3 or TRBV12-4 with TRBJ2-7; 10 bases are shared with TRBD1. The CDR3 runs to 14 residues. V lost 3 bases to trimming and J lost 5 bases; unmatched junction nucleotides: 4. The CDR3 DNA reads as TGTGCCAGCAGTTTCGGGACAGGGGAAAACGAGCAGTACTTC. It is translated as CASSFGTGENEQYF.

This clonotype appeared many times. The rearrangement joins TRBV20-1 to TRBJ2-1; D not certain. The CDR3 has 15 amino acids. Germline CDR1 is DFQATT and CDR2 is SNEGSKA (reference sequence). The V end was cut by 4 bases, the J end by 0 bases, with 13 bases between. CDR3 protein: CSATRSAYSYNEQFF. For the CDR3, the DNA is TGCAGTGCTACCCGTTCGGCTTACTCCTACAATGAGCAGTTCTTC.